This T cell receptor (beta chain) emerged from a study of cytomegalovirus exposure and HLA in healthy donors. CDR1 and CDR2 from the germline V gene are SGHNT and YYREEE (reference sequence). This CDR3 has 15 amino acids. The junction had 3 bases not matched to a gene; V was cut back by 0 bases and J by 0 bases. PCR was performed using 60 Vbeta and 13 Jbeta primers. The method was immunoSEQ multiplex PCR; TCRdb's version includes in-frame clones alone and lacks a portion of them. The repertoire has some 150,000 clones, roughly 77% of them found once; the top ten carry more than 2.5%. This sequence was found in a man aged 40-49 years in good health and CMV-seronegative. The sample taken for sequencing was PBMCs. The chain employs TRBV5-4 and TRBJ2-7, with TRBD2 matching over 7 bases. The CDR3 nucleotides are TGTGCCAGCAGCTTGGGCGGGGGTTACTCCTACGAGCAGTACTTC. Its translation: CASSLGGGYSYEQYF.